This T cell receptor beta chain was found in a study of T cell responses to AZD1222 COVID-19 vaccine. About the study: Pooling was applied to second doses at about 4 or about 12 weeks. Study results and limitations: Spike as a whole was targeted by vaccine-associated CD4 TCRs, dominant at 160-218 and 743-854. Clonal diversity was possibly underestimated, and the donors were mostly white British, with more females.

This CDR3 is built from 14 residues. The V end lost 3 bases, the J end lost 7 bases, and 13 bases lay between the germline ends. CDR1 and CDR2 from the germline V gene are LNHDA and SQIVND (reference sequence). The method was immunoSEQ multiplex PCR; TCRdb's version includes in-frame clones alone and lacks a portion of them. The repertoire includes approximately 150,000 clones, over 90% of them detected once, and roughly 5.6% sits in the top ten. Points on this clone: What it recognizes is unknown.

This receptor was identified in an adult in good health. This specimen consisted of peripheral blood, obtained on day 0 of AZD1222 vaccination. The chain has TRBV19 and TRBJ1-5; D not resolved. DNA of the CDR3: TGTGCCAGTAGTATGCTTAGCGCCATACAGCCCCAGCATTTT. Translation: CASSMLSAIQPQHF.